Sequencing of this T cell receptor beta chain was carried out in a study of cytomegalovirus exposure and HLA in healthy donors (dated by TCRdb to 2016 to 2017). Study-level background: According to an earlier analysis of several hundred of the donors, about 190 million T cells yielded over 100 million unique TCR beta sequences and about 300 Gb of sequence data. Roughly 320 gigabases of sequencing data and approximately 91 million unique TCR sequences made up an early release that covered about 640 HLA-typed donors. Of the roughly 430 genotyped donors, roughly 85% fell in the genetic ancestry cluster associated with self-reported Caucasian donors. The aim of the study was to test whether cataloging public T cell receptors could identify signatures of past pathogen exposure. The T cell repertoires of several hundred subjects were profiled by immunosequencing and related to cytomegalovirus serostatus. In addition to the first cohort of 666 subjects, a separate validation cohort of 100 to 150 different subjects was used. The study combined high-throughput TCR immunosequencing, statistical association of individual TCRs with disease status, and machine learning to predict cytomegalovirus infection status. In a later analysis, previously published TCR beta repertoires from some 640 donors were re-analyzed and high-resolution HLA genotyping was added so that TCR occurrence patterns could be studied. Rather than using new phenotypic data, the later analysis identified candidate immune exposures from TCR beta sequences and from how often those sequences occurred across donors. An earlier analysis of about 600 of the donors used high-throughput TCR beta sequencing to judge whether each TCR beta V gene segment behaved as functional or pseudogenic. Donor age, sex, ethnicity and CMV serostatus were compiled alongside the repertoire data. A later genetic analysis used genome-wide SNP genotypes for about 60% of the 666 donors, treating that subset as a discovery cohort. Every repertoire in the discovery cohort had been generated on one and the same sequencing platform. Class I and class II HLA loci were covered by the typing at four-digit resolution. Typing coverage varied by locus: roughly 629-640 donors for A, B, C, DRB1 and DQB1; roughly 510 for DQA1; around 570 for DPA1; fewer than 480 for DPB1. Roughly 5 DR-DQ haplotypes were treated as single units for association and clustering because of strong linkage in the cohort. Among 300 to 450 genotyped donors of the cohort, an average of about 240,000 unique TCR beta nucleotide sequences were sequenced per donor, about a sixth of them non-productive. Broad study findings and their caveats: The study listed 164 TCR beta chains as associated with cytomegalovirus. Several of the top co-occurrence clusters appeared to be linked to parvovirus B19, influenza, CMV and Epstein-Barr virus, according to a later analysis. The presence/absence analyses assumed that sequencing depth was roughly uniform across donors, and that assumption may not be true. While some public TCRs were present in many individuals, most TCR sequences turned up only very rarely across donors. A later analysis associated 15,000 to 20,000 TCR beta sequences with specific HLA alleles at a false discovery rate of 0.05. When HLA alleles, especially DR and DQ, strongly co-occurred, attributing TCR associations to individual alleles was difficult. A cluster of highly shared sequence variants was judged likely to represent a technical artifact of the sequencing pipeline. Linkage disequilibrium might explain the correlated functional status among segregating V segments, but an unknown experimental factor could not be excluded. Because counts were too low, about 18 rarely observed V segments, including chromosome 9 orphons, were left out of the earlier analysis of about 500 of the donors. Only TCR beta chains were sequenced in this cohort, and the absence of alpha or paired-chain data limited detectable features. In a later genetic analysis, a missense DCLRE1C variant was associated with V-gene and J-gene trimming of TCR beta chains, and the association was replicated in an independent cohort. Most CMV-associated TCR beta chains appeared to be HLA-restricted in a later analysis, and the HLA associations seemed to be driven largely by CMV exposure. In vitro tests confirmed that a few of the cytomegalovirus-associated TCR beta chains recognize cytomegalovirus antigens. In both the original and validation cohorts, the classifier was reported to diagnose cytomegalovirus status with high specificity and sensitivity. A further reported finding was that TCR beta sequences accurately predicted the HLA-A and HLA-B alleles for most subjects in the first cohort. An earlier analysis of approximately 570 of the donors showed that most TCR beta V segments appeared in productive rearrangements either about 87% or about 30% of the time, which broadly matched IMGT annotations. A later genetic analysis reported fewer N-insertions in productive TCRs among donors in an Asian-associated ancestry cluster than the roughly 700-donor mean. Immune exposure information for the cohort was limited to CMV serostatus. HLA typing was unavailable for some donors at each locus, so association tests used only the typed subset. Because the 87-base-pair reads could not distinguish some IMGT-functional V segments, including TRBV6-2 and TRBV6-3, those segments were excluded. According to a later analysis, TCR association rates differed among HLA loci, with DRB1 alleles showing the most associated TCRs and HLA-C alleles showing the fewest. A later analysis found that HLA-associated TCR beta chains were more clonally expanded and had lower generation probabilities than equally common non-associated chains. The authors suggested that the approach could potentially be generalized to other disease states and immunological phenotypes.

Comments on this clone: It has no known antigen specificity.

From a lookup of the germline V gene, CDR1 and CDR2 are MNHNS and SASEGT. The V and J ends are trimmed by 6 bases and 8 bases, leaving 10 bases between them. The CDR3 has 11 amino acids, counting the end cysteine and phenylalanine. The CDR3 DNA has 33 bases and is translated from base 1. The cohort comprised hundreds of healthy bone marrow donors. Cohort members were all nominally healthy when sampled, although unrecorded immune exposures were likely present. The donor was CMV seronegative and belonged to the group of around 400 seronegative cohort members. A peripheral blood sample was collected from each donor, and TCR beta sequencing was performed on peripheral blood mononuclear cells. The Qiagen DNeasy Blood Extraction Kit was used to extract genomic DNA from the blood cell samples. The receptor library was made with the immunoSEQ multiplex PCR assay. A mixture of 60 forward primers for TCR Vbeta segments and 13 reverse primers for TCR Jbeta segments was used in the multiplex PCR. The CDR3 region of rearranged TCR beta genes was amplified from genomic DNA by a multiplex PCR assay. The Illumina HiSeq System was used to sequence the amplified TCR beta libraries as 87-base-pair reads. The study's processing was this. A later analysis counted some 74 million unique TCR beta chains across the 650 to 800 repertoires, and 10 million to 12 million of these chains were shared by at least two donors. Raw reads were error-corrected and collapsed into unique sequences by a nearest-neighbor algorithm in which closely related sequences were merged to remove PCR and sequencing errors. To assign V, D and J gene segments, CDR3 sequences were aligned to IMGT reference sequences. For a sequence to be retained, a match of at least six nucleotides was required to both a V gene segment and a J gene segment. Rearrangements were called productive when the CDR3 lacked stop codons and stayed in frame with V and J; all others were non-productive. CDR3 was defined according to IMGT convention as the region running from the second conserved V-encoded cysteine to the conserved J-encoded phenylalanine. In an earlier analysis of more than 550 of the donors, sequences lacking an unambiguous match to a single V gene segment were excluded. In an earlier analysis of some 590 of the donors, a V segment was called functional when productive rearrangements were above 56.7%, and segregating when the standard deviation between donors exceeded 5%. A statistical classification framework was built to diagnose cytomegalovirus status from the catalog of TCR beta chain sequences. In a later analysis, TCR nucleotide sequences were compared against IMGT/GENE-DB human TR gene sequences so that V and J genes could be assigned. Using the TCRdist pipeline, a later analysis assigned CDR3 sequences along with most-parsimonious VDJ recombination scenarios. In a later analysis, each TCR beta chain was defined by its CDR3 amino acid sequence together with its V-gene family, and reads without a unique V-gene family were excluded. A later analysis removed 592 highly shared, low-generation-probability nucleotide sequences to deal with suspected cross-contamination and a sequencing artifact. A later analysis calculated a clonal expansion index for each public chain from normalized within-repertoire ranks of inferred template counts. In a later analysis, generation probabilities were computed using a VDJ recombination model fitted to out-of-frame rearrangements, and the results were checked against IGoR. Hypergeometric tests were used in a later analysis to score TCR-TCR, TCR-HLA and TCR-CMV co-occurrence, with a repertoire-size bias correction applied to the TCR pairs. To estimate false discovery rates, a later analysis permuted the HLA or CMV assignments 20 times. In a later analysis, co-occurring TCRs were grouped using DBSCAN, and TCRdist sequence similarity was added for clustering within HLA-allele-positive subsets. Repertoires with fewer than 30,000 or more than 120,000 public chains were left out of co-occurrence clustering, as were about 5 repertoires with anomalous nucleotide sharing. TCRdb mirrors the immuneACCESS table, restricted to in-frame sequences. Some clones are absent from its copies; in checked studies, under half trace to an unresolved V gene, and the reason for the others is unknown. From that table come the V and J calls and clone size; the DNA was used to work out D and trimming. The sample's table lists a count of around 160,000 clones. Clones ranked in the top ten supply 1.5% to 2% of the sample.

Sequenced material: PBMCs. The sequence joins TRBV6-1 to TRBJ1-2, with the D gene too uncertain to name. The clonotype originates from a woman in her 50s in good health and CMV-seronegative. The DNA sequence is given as TGTGCCAGCAGCATAACGCGGGGCTACACCTTC. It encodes CASSITRGYTF.